The 4 T cell receptor beta chains presented below share a single source sample, sequenced in a study of blood T cell repertoires in COVID-19. Clones were sequenced by immunoSEQ multiplex PCR, and TCRdb holds only the in-frame ones, with some missing. Of just over 150,000 clones listed, around 89% were seen once; the top ten hold about 6.6%. The specimen sequenced was PBMCs or T cells enriched from blood (not recorded which). The source is a woman aged 45-65 years who had recovered from COVID-19.

The J gene is TRBJ2-1, the V gene TRBV10-3; TRBD1 matches 11 bases. Trimming took 3 bases from V and 7 from J; bases not matched to a gene: 5. The germline CDR1 and CDR2 sequences are ENHRY and SYGVKD. The CDR3 runs to 15 residues. CDR3 sequence reads: CAISERDRGINEQFF. CDR3 in DNA: TGTGCCATCAGTGAAAGGGACAGGGGGATAAATGAGCAGTTCTTC.

The V gene is TRBV28, the J gene TRBJ1-2; 9 nucleotides match TRBD1. The trim removed 6 bases at V and 8 bases at J, leaving 13 bases unmatched. Germline V CDR1 and CDR2: MDHEN, SYDVKM. The CDR3 contains 15 residues. CDR3 sequence reads: CASRPSLQGARGYTF. CDR3 nucleotides: TGTGCCAGCAGGCCCTCATTACAGGGGGCAAGGGGCTACACCTTC.

The chain has TRBV18 and TRBJ1-6; weak D call: TRBD1 (5 bases). The V end lost 2 bases, the J end lost 5 bases, and 13 bases lay between the germline ends. The CDR3 is 16 residues long. From germline, CDR1 is KGHSH and CDR2 LQKENI. The CDR3 sequence: CASSPWTTVHNSPLHF. The CDR3 DNA reads as TGTGCCAGCTCACCATGGACAACAGTACATAATTCACCCCTCCACTTT. The variable domain in full, with the rest retrieved from reference TRBV18 and TRBJ1-6, is NAGVMQNPRHLVRRRGQEARLRCSPMKGHSHVYWYRQLPEEGLKFMVYLQKENIIDESGMPKERFSAEFPKEGPSILRIQQVVRGDSAAYFCASSPWTTVHNSPLHFGNGTRLTVT.

This chain uses TRBV5-5 with TRBJ2-5; D possibly corresponds to TRBD1 (5 bases). Per the germline V gene, CDR1 is SGHKS and CDR2 is YYEKEE (reference sequence). Trimming pared 0 bases from V and 1 base from J, leaving 7 bases between. The CDR3 runs 14 residues. CDR3 in DNA: TGTGCCAGCAGCTTGGGACAGATCCAAGAGACCCAGTACTTC. It translates to CASSLGQIQETQYF.